This TCR beta chain derives from a study of shared clonotypes between healthy human individuals. Sequenced by immunoSEQ multiplex PCR; TCRdb stores in-frame clones only, minus some. The table records hundreds of thousands of clones, about 91% of them present only once. The length of the CDR3 is 17 residues. Trimming removed 0 bases from V and 5 bases from J; junction bases left unmatched: 11. The V gene's germline CDR1 is SGHDT and CDR2 YYEEEE. Naive-designated CD8 cells lacked CD45RO, were positively enriched for CCR7, and omitted terminally differentiated effector memory CD45RA+ cells. This sequence was found in a man aged 25 to 40 in good health. This sequence joins TRBV5-6 and TRBJ2-3; the match to TRBD2 covers 8 bases. Sequencing was carried out using naive CD8+ T cells sorted from blood. This CDR3 reads CASSLAVVEREIDTQYF. CDR3 DNA sequence: TGTGCCAGCAGCTTGGCCGTCGTGGAGCGGGAGATAGATACGCAGTATTTT.